The 27 T cell receptor beta chains listed next were all sequenced from one sample in a study of OX40 agonist ivuxolimab in advanced cancers. Sequenced by immunoSEQ multiplex PCR; TCRdb stores in-frame clones only, minus some. The sample holds roughly 69,000 clones; about 90% are singletons and the top ten take roughly 5.5%. The sequencing here drew on CD4+ or CD8+ T cells sorted from blood, taken in a trial of the OX40 agonist ivuxolimab. These receptors were collected from an adult with an advanced solid tumor such as melanoma, head and neck, liver or kidney cancer.

The chain joins TRBV5-4 to TRBJ2-1; D not resolved. This CDR3 comprises 12 residues. The germline gives CDR1 SGHNT, CDR2 YYREEE (reference sequence). Trimming left V 4 bases short and J 5 bases short, with 7 bases between. CDR3 DNA: TGTGCCAGCAGCCGCCAAGACAATGAGCAGTTCTTC. Residues: CASSRQDNEQFF.

The chain uses TRBV5-5 and TRBJ1-2; TRBD1 aligns across 8 bases. The junction had 6 bases not matched to a gene; V was cut back by 3 bases and J by 8 bases. Per germline, CDR1 SGHKS and CDR2 YYEKEE (reference sequence). The CDR3 sequence is 13 residues long. The CDR3 DNA reads TGTGCCAGCAGCTATGGGACAGGTTGGGGCTACACCTTC. This codes for CASSYGTGWGYTF.

The chain carries TRBV18 and TRBJ2-1; 7 bases align to TRBD2. The CDR3 sequence is 13 residues long. CDR1 KGHSH and CDR2 LQKENI come from the germline V gene. Trimming took 0 bases from V and 9 from J; bases not matched to a gene: 2. CDR3 coding DNA: TGTGCCAGCTCACCACCTCTAGCGGCTGAGCAGTTCTTC. This sequence encodes CASSPPLAAEQFF.

This chain links TRBV5-4 with TRBJ2-2; either TRBD1 or TRBD2 may fit D (5 bases each). This CDR3 contains 14 residues. V gave up 2 bases and J gave up 4 bases, with 9 bases separating them. Germline values: CDR1 SGHNT, CDR2 YYREEE (reference sequence). As DNA, the CDR3 is TGTGCCAGCAGCTTCGGGACCCTCACCGGGGAGCTGTTTTTT. This gives the protein CASSFGTLTGELFF.

The table lists this clone with a few counts. Other DNA sequences in this sample translate to the same CDR3. The rearrangement uses TRBV30 and TRBJ1-1; D is unresolved. V was shortened by 0 bases and J by 1 base, with 6 bases between the two germline ends. CDR1 is GTSNPN and CDR2 is SVGIG in the germline V gene (reference sequence). CDR3 length equals 13 residues. The CDR3 nucleotides read TGTGCCTGGAGTGTAGGCGGGAACACTGAAGCTTTCTTT. Protein sequence: CAWSVGGNTEAFF.

V usage is TRBV28 and J usage is TRBJ1-1; D may be TRBD1 (6 bases). Germline CDR1 and CDR2: MDHEN and SYDVKM. Trimming shortened V by 2 bases and J by 3 bases, and 13 bases separated the two germline ends. The CDR3 consists of 15 residues. CDR3 in DNA: TGTGCCAGCAGTTTAGATCAAGGGGGGGACACTGAAGCTTTCTTT. It is translated as CASSLDQGGDTEAFF.

This clone came up once. The V gene is TRBV5-5, the J gene TRBJ1-3; D may be TRBD1 (5 bases). The V and J ends lost 4 bases and 0 bases respectively, with 11 bases between them. Per the germline V gene, CDR1 is SGHKS and CDR2 is YYEKEE (reference sequence). The length of the CDR3 is 15 residues. CDR3 region: CASSPGRLSGNTIYF. The CDR3 nucleotides read TGTGCCAGCAGCCCGGGACGGCTCTCTGGAAACACCATATATTTT.

This clone was seen a handful of times. The J gene is TRBJ1-5, the V gene TRBV5-5, with a possible D match to TRBD1 (6 bases). This CDR3 contains 15 residues. Trimming pared 4 bases from V and 2 bases from J, leaving 13 bases between. Germline CDR1 and CDR2: SGHKS and YYEKEE (reference sequence). Here the CDR3 reads CASSAQGGGNQPQHF. The DNA for the CDR3 is TGTGCCAGCAGCGCACAGGGTGGTGGCAATCAGCCCCAGCATTTT.

V usage is TRBV30 and J usage is TRBJ2-1; 10 bases are shared with TRBD2. The V segment lost 2 bases and the J segment 1 base; nucleotides outside the gene matches: 2. There are 15 residues in the CDR3. Germline lookup yields CDR1 GTSNPN and CDR2 SVGIG (reference sequence). This CDR3 is CAWSILAGSYNEQFF. CDR3 bases: TGTGCCTGGAGTATACTAGCGGGATCCTACAATGAGCAGTTCTTC.

The V call is TRBV30, the J call TRBJ2-5; a weak D match, TRBD2 (6 bases). The last part of the DNA fits TRBJ2-7 better; the J call may be wrong. This CDR3 has 14 amino acids. Germline CDR1 and CDR2: GTSNPN and SVGIG (reference sequence). CDR3 sequence reads: CAWSDPGTVYEQYF. CDR3 coding DNA: TGTGCCTGGAGTGACCCCGGGACTGTCTACGAGCAGTACTTC.

The V and J genes are TRBV7-6 and TRBJ1-3; TRBD1 agrees at 7 bases. Unmatched junction bases numbered 7, after V lost 5 bases and J lost 0 bases. Germline CDR1 reads SGHVS; CDR2 reads FNYEAQ. The CDR3 sequence is 16 residues long. CDR3 DNA: TGTGCCAGCAGCGCTGGACAGGCCAACTCTGGAAACACCATATATTTT. It is translated as CASSAGQANSGNTIYF.

V gene TRBV7-9 combines with J gene TRBJ2-4, with 14 bases aligning to TRBD2. Germline values: CDR1 SEHNR, CDR2 FQNEAQ (reference sequence). V trimming: 4 bases; J trimming: 6 bases; junction bases outside the gene matches: 2. The CDR3 extends over 15 amino acids. In DNA, the CDR3 is TGTGCCAGCAGCTGGGGACTAGCGGGAGTAAACATTCAGTACTTC. It specifies CASSWGLAGVNIQYF. Based on the CDR3 plus reference TRBV7-9 and TRBJ2-4, the full variable domain is DTGVSQNPRHKITKRGQNVTFRCDPISEHNRLYWYRQTLGQGPEFLTYFQNEAQLEKSRLLSDRFSAERPKGSFSTLEIQRTEQGDSAMYLCASSWGLAGVNIQYFGAGTRLSVL.

The genes are TRBV11-2 and TRBJ1-3, with a tentative D call TRBD1 (6 bases). The V and J ends lost 5 bases and 3 bases respectively, with 11 bases between them. CDR1 SGHAT and CDR2 FQNNGV come from the germline V gene. This CDR3 has 14 amino acids. The CDR3 DNA is TGTGCCAGCAGCCGACAGGCTGGTGGAAACACCATATATTTT. Protein: CASSRQAGGNTIYF.

The CDR3 sequence is CSVGPGSSEQYF. The CDR3 DNA sequence: TGCAGCGTCGGTCCAGGTAGTAGCGAGCAGTACTTC. The chain links TRBV29-1 to TRBJ2-7; unclear D gene. Germline V lookup: CDR1 SQVTM, CDR2 ANQGSEA. V was trimmed by 6 bases and J by 6 bases, leaving 15 bases between them. The CDR3 covers 12 residues.

Concerning this clone itself: At one of its ends the junction is not consistent with the germline gene, which may arise from a read error. The rearrangement links TRBV4-2 to TRBJ2-1; 8 bases are a match to TRBD2. The CDR3 contains 18 residues. CDR1 is LGHNA, CDR2 YNFKEQ, per germline. This chain's CDR3 is CASSQEVDGSGIYDEQFF. In DNA, the CDR3 is TGTGCCAGCAGCCAAGAAGTCGATGGTAGCGGGATCTACGATGAGCAGTTCTTC.

The rearrangement uses TRBV5-1 and TRBJ2-1, with 7 positions matching TRBD1. The ends lost 3 bases at V and 10 bases at J; junction bases unmatched: 7. Germline V gene lookup returns CDR1 SGHRS and CDR2 YFSETQ. The CDR3 is made up of 13 amino acids. The CDR3 DNA reads TGCGCCAGCAGCTCACAGGGGATGGGGGAGCAGTTCTTC. The encoded protein is CASSSQGMGEQFF.

This clone showed up just once. This chain joins TRBV2 and TRBJ2-1, with D maybe TRBD2 (5 bases). Looked up from germline, CDR1 is SNHLY and CDR2 is FYNNEI. Trimming cost V 8 bases and J 0 bases, with 17 bases left between them. The CDR3 covers 16 residues. CDR3 bases: TGTGCCAGCCTCTCTTCTAGCCCCAGCTCCTACAATGAGCAGTTCTTC. Translated, it gives CASLSSSPSSYNEQFF.

This chain links TRBV6-5 with TRBJ2-7; TRBD2 matches 9 bases. Trimming cost V 0 bases and J 2 bases; bases outside gene matches: 5. Germline loops: CDR1 MNHEY, CDR2 SVGAGI. The CDR3 has 16 amino acids. DNA for the CDR3: TGTGCCAGCAGTTACTCGGGGGCGGGAGGGGCCTACGAGCAGTACTTC. Translation: CASSYSGAGGAYEQYF.

The genes are TRBV20-1 and TRBJ2-5; D is uncertain. The DNA end favors TRBJ2-7, so the J call may be wrong. Germline V lookup: CDR1 DFQATT, CDR2 SNEGSKA (reference sequence). This CDR3 has 11 amino acids. CDR3 in DNA: TGCAGTGCTCCTCTATGGGACGAGCAGTACTTC. Amino acid sequence: CSAPLWDEQYF.

V gene TRBV28 combines with J gene TRBJ1-1; D is perhaps TRBD1 (6 bases). The CDR3 spans 14 residues. Germline V gene lookup returns CDR1 MDHEN and CDR2 SYDVKM. V lost 4 bases and J 1 base, leaving 10 bases between the germline ends. The CDR3 DNA follows: TGTGCCAGCAGTTCGACAGGATGGAACACTGAAGCTTTCTTT. Translation gives CASSSTGWNTEAFF.

The chain employs TRBV18 and TRBJ2-7, with TRBD2 matching 11 bases. The CDR3 length is 16 residues. Germline-derived CDR1 and CDR2 are KGHSH and LQKENI. The ends lost 6 bases at V and 1 base at J; junction bases unmatched: 8. DNA for the CDR3: TGTGCCAGCTCGCCCCCAACTAGCGGGAGTTCCTACGAGCAGTACTTC. Protein product: CASSPPTSGSSYEQYF. Using reference TRBV18 and TRBJ2-7 for the parts outside the CDR3, the full variable domain is NAGVMQNPRHLVRRRGQEARLRCSPMKGHSHVYWYRQLPEEGLKFMVYLQKENIIDESGMPKERFSAEFPKEGPSILRIQQVVRGDSAAYFCASSPPTSGSSYEQYFGPGTRLTVT.

This chain connects TRBV6-6 to TRBJ2-1; the D is unclear. Germline lookup yields CDR1 MNHNY and CDR2 SVGAGI (reference sequence). V lost 5 bases and J lost 8, with 19 bases in between. CDR3 size: 15 residues. CDR3: CASSPPGPAGDEQFF. The CDR3 nucleotides are TGTGCCAGCAGTCCTCCTGGGCCGGCTGGGGATGAGCAGTTCTTC.

The V call is TRBV29-1, the J call TRBJ1-2; TRBD1 aligns across 9 bases. CDR1 and CDR2 (germline): SQVTM, ANQGSEA. The length of the CDR3 is 13 residues. V shed 5 bases and J 8 bases; nucleotides not matched to a gene: 9. CDR3 in amino acids: CSVTRDRATGYTF. DNA for the CDR3: TGCAGCGTTACCCGGGACAGGGCAACCGGCTACACCTTC.

This chain joins TRBV9 and TRBJ2-3; 10 positions match TRBD2. Trimming removed 2 bases from V and 0 bases from J; junction bases left unmatched: 3. The CDR3 spans 16 residues. The germline V gene has CDR1 SGDLS and CDR2 YYNGEE. The CDR3 bases are TGTGCCAGCAGCGTTGGGACTAGCGCTAGCACAGATACGCAGTATTTT. Its protein is CASSVGTSASTDTQYF.

The V call is TRBV7-8, the J call TRBJ2-7; 11 bases match TRBD2. CDR1 SGHVS and CDR2 FQNEAQ come from the germline V gene. The CDR3 totals 15 residues. V lost 1 base, J lost 6 bases, and 5 bases stayed unmatched. CDR3 DNA: TGTGCCAGCAGCTTAGTTGGGACTAGCGGCTCCGAGCAGTACTTC. As protein: CASSLVGTSGSEQYF.

This clone was detected once. This chain joins TRBV27 and TRBJ1-2; 9 bases align to TRBD1. This CDR3 contains 15 residues. V gave up 4 bases and J gave up 4 bases; unmatched junction bases: 7. Germline V gene data show CDR1 as MNHEY and CDR2 as SMNVEV (reference sequence). CDR3 nucleotide sequence: TGTGCCAGCAGTTCTCCGGGACAGGGAGTCTATGGCTACACCTTC. It specifies CASSSPGQGVYGYTF.

The V call is TRBV5-6, the J call TRBJ2-5; D is ambiguous. The CDR3 runs 11 residues. CDR1 is SGHDT and CDR2 is YYEEEE in the germline V gene. V shed 2 bases and J shed 1 base, with 0 bases lying between them. CDR3: CASSFQETQYF. DNA for the CDR3: TGTGCCAGCAGCTTCCAAGAGACCCAGTACTTC.